The rows below give T cell receptor beta chains drawn from one sample of a study of T cell responses to AZD1222 COVID-19 vaccine. Data came from immunoSEQ multiplex PCR; TCRdb stores just in-frame clones and leaves some out. This sample has some 170,000 clones, with roughly 89% found just once. Sample: peripheral blood, taken on day 0 of AZD1222 vaccination. These TCRs come from an adult in good health. Each CDR3 is given with its conserved first and last residue. D genes are given only for firm matches. Expanded clones are given a class, and other clones once, few, many or no size at all.

D,J,size,V,CDR3,DNA
TRBD2,TRBJ2-7,.,TRBV5-5,CASSLVAGAPYEQYF,TGTGCCAGCAGCTTGGTAGCGGGAGCCCCCTACGAGCAGTACTTC
TRBD1,TRBJ2-7,.,TRBV11-2,CASSNRQGFGEQYF,TGTGCCAGCAGCAACCGACAGGGGTTTGGCGAGCAGTACTTC
TRBD1,TRBJ1-5,.,TRBV7-2,CASSLTSGGGTQPQHF,TGTGCCAGCAGCTTAACCTCGGGAGGGGGCACTCAGCCCCAGCATTTT
TRBD1,TRBJ2-7,few,TRBV28,CASRQGYEQYF,TGTGCCAGCCGACAGGGGTACGAGCAGTACTTC
.,TRBJ2-1,.,TRBV2,CASTAERGRGNEQFF,TGTGCCAGCACCGCCGAGAGGGGTAGAGGCAATGAGCAGTTCTTC
TRBD1,TRBJ2-5,.,TRBV10-3,CAIGRGSETQYF,TGTGCCATCGGCAGGGGGTCAGAGACCCAGTACTTC
.,TRBJ2-2,.,TRBV12-1,CASSIHILDLGSGGHANTGELFF,TGTGCCAGCAGCATCCATATCCTAGATTTAGGGAGCGGGGGCCATGCGAACACCGGGGAGCTGTTTTTT
TRBD1,TRBJ1-4,.,TRBV18,CASSPRTGSSTNEKLFF,TGTGCCAGCTCACCCCGGACAGGGAGCTCAACTAATGAAAAACTGTTTTTT
TRBD1,TRBJ2-7,.,TRBV6-5,CACHDRGTYEQYF,TGTGCCTGTCACGACAGGGGAACCTACGAGCAGTACTTC
.,TRBJ1-2,.,TRBV11-2,CASSSQTGTYGYTF,TGTGCCAGCAGCTCGCAAACAGGGACCTATGGCTACACCTTC
.,TRBJ2-5,.,TRBV5-1,CASSPGRGAPYETQYF,TGCGCCAGCAGCCCGGGCAGGGGCGCCCCTTACGAGACCCAGTACTTC
.,TRBJ1-5,once,TRBV2,CASRPRRSNQPQHF,TGTGCCAGCAGACCTCGCCGAAGCAATCAGCCCCAGCATTTT
.,TRBJ1-6,.,TRBV12-3/TRBV12-4,CATTIGTGSPLHF,TGTGCCACTACAATAGGCACGGGGTCACCCCTCCACTTT
.,TRBJ2-7,.,TRBV3-1/TRBV3-2,CASSPPGLSEQYF,TGTGCCAGCAGCCCACCCGGTTTGAGTGAGCAGTACTTC
.,TRBJ1-1,.,TRBV7-9,CASSLGQSQAEAFF,TGTGCCAGCAGCCTCGGACAGAGCCAAGCGGAAGCTTTCTTT
TRBD1,TRBJ1-5,.,TRBV6-5,CASRGDRGNQPQHF,TGTGCCAGCAGGGGGGACAGGGGGAATCAGCCCCAGCATTTT
TRBD2,TRBJ2-5,.,TRBV5-6,CASSLTLAGDQETQYF,TGTGCCAGCAGCTTGACCCTAGCGGGGGACCAAGAGACCCAGTACTTC
TRBD2,TRBJ2-3,.,TRBV29-1,CSVPRTSRADTQYF,TGCAGCGTCCCCCGGACTAGCCGGGCAGATACGCAGTATTTT
.,TRBJ1-2,once,TRBV28,CASSLKGSGYGYTF,TGTGCCAGCAGTTTAAAAGGGAGCGGCTATGGCTACACCTTC
.,TRBJ2-3,.,TRBV5-8,CASSLATDTQYF,TGTGCCAGCAGCTTGGCCACAGATACGCAGTATTTT
TRBD2,TRBJ2-1,.,TRBV7-2,CASSLEGFGRASVGEQFF,TGTGCCAGCAGCTTAGAGGGGTTCGGGAGGGCCTCCGTCGGTGAGCAGTTCTTC
TRBD1,TRBJ1-3,.,TRBV18,CASSPSGTGASGNTIYF,TGTGCCAGCTCACCTTCCGGGACAGGGGCCTCTGGAAACACCATATATTTT
TRBD1,TRBJ1-6,.,TRBV11-2,CASSRDRWLDSPLHF,TGTGCCAGCAGCAGGGACAGGTGGTTGGATTCACCCCTCCACTTT
TRBD1,TRBJ1-3,.,TRBV9,CANSEPRQGGNTIYF,TGTGCCAACAGCGAGCCCCGACAGGGGGGAAACACCATATATTTT
.,TRBJ1-2,.,TRBV18,CASSPKGGAAGYGYTF,TGTGCCAGCTCACCCAAAGGGGGAGCCGCGGGGTATGGCTACACCTTC
.,TRBJ1-1,.,TRBV7-9,CASSFSASTAEAFF,TGTGCCAGCAGCTTCTCCGCCTCGACCGCTGAAGCTTTCTTT
TRBD1,TRBJ2-7,.,TRBV28,CASRGFGQGDYEQYF,TGTGCCAGCAGAGGGTTTGGACAGGGGGACTACGAGCAGTACTTC
.,TRBJ1-2,.,TRBV29-1,CSVEVPGSYGYTF,TGCAGCGTTGAAGTCCCAGGGTCCTATGGCTACACCTTC